The rows below give T cell receptor beta chains drawn from one sample of a study of PD-1 blockade in mismatch repair-deficient tumors. Only in-frame clones appear in the TCRdb table, and some are missing; sequencing was by immunoSEQ multiplex PCR. Of fewer than 45,000 clones listed, roughly 81% are singletons. The sample in question was peripheral blood, obtained 76 weeks after starting pembrolizumab. These receptors all come from an adult with mismatch repair-deficient cancer. Each CDR3 is given with its conserved first and last residue. A D gene is named only where the DNA matches it firmly. Clone size is shown for a subset of rows, as once, few, many or a class of expanded clone.

d_call j_call v_call clone_size cdr3_aa cdr3_nt
TRBD2 TRBJ2-1 TRBV6-4 NA CASSASSGRGDEQFF TGTGCCAGCAGTGCCTCTAGCGGGAGGGGGGATGAGCAGTTCTTC
NA TRBJ2-2 TRBV9 NA CASSREGELFF TGTGCCAGCAGCAGGGAGGGGGAGCTGTTTTTT
NA TRBJ2-5 TRBV7-9 NA CASSLGLGRGKQETQYF TGTGCCAGCAGCCTAGGGTTGGGCAGGGGAAAGCAAGAGACCCAGTACTTC
NA TRBJ1-4 TRBV7-2 NA CASSSASITTNEKLFF TGTGCCAGCAGCTCAGCCTCGATAACAACTAATGAAAAACTGTTTTTT
NA TRBJ2-3 TRBV23-1 NA CASSQSDTGRPDTQYF TGCGCCAGCAGTCAATCCGACACAGGGCGCCCAGATACGCAGTATTTT
NA TRBJ2-7 TRBV9 NA CASSEGGSAYEQYF TGTGCCAGCAGCGAGGGAGGTTCCGCCTACGAGCAGTACTTC
TRBD1 TRBJ1-1 TRBV6-5 NA CASSRDSMNTEAFF TGTGCCAGCAGTAGGGACAGTATGAACACTGAAGCTTTCTTT
TRBD1 TRBJ2-7 TRBV27 NA CASSLSSDRVSYEQYF TGTGCCAGCAGTTTATCATCGGACAGGGTGTCCTACGAGCAGTACTTC
NA TRBJ1-2 TRBV11-3 NA CASSLDRLGNYGYTF TGTGCCAGCAGCTTAGATCGTTTAGGGAATTATGGCTACACCTTC
NA TRBJ1-1 TRBV7-3 NA CASSLTDSGAGNNTEAFF TGTGCCAGCAGCTTAACGGATTCCGGGGCGGGAAATAACACTGAAGCTTTCTTT
TRBD2 TRBJ2-1 TRBV28 NA CASSLSGGNEQFF TGTGCCAGCAGTTTAAGCGGGGGAAATGAGCAGTTCTTC
TRBD1 TRBJ2-7 TRBV15 few CATSPRTGGYEQYF TGTGCCACCAGCCCACGGACAGGGGGCTACGAGCAGTACTTC
NA TRBJ1-2 TRBV5-6 NA CASSLDYGYTF TGTGCCAGCAGCTTGGACTATGGCTACACCTTC
TRBD1 TRBJ1-2 TRBV19 NA CAIGTGIKDYGYTF TGTGCCATCGGGACAGGGATTAAGGACTATGGCTACACCTTC